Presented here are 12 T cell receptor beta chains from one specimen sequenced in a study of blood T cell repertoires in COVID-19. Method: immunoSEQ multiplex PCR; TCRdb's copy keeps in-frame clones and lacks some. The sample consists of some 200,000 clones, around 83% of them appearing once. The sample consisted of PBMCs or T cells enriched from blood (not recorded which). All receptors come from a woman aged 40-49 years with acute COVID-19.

This CDR3 reads CASSKRVNEQFF. CDR3 bases: TGTGCCAGTAGTAAAAGAGTAAATGAGCAGTTCTTC. The V call is TRBV19, the J call TRBJ2-1; no clear D gene. V was pared by 4 bases and J by 7 bases, with 8 bases between. Germline CDR1 is LNHDA and CDR2 is SQIVND (reference sequence). CDR3 length equals 12 residues.

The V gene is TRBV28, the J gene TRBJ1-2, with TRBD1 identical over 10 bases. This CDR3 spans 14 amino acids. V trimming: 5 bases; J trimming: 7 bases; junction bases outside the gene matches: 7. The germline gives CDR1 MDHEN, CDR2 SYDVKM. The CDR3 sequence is CASSPPRDRGGYTF. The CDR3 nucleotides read TGTGCCAGCAGTCCCCCTCGGGACAGGGGTGGCTACACCTTC.

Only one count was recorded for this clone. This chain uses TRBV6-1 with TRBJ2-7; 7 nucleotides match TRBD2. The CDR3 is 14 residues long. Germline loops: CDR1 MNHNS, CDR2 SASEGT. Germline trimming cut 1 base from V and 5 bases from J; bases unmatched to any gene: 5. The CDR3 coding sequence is TGTGCCAGCAGTGAAGGGGGGGGTCTCGACGAGCAGTACTTC. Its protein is CASSEGGGLDEQYF.

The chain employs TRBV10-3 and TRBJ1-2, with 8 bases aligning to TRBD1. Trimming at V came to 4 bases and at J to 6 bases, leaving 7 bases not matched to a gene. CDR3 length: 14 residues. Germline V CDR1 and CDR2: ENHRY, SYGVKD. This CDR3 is CAISGTTGVDGYTF. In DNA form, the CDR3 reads TGTGCCATCAGTGGGACGACAGGGGTGGATGGCTACACCTTC.

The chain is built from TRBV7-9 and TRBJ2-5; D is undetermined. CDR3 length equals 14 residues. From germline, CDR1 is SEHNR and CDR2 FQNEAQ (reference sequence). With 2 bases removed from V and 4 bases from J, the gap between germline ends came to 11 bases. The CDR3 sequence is CASSLLVHGETQYF. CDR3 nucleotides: TGTGCCAGCAGCTTACTTGTACATGGAGAGACCCAGTACTTC.

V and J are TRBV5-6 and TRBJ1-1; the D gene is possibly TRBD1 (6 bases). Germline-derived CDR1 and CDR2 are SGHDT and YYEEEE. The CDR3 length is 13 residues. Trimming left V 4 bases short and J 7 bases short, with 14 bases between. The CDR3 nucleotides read TGTGCCAGCAGCAAGGACAGACGACTTGAAGCTTTCTTT. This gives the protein CASSKDRRLEAFF.

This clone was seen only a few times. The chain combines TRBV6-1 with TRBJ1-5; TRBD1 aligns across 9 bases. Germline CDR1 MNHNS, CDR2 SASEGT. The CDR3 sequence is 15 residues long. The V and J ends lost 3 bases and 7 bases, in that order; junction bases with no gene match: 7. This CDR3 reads CASSEHRGQGQPQHF. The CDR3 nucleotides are TGTGCCAGCAGTGAGCACAGGGGGCAGGGACAGCCCCAGCATTTT.

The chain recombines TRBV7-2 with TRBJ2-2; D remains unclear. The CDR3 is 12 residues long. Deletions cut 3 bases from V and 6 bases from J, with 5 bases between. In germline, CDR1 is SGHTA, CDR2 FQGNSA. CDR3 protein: CASSFGPGELFF. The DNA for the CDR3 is TGTGCCAGCAGCTTCGGTCCCGGGGAGCTGTTTTTT. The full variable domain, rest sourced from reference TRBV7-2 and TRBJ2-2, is GAGVSQSPSNKVTEKGKDVELRCDPISGHTALYWYRQSLGQGLEFLIYFQGNSAPDKSGLPSDRFSAERTGGSVSTLTIQRTQQEDSAVYLCASSFGPGELFFGEGSRLTVL.

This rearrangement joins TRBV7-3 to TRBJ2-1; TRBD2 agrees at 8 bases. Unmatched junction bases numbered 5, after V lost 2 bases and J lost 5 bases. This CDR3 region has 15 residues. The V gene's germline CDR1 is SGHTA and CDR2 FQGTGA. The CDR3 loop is CASSLLAGGDNEQFF. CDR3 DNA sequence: TGTGCCAGCAGCTTACTAGCGGGTGGGGACAATGAGCAGTTCTTC.

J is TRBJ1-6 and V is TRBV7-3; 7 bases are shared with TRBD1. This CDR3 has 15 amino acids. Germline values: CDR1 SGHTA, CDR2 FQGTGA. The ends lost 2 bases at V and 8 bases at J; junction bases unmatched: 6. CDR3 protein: CASSLDQGGHSPLHF. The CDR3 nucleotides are TGTGCCAGCAGCTTAGACCAGGGGGGACATTCACCCCTCCACTTT.

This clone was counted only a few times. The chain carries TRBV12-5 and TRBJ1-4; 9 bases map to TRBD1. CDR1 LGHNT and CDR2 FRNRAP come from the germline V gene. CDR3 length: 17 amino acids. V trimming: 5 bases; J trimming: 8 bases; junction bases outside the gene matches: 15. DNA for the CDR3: TGTGCTAGTGGTAGGATGCCATCAGGACAGGGGAAAGAAAAACTGTTTTTT. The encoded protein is CASGRMPSGQGKEKLFF.

The CDR3 spells CASTGTDGGTQYF. In nucleotides, the CDR3 is TGTGCCAGCACCGGGACAGACGGTGGGACCCAGTACTTC. The chain uses TRBV2 and TRBJ2-5, with 7 positions matching TRBD1. CDR1 is SNHLY, CDR2 FYNNEI, per germline. The CDR3 contains 13 residues. Losses at the gene ends were 7 bases for V and 7 bases for J; bases not matched to a gene: 9.